The rows below give T cell receptor beta chains drawn from one sample of a study of control samples from healthy donors and cancer patients. Here immunoSEQ multiplex PCR was the method, and the copy in TCRdb shows in-frame clones only, minus some. The sample includes around 150,000 clones, just over 95% of them seen just once. Sequencing used blood. The origin of the receptors is a woman aged 25 to 39 in good health. Both conserved end residues are part of each CDR3. D genes are given only for firm matches. Rows may omit the clone size; those that give it use once, few, many or a size class.

TRBV6-5	.	TRBJ2-7	13	TRBD1	CASGRTGVSEQYF	TGTGCCAGCGGAAGGACAGGGGTCTCCGAGCAGTACTTC
TRBV15	.	TRBJ2-2	16	TRBD1	CATSRDRGQGAGELFF	TGTGCCACCAGCAGAGATCGTGGGCAGGGGGCCGGGGAGCTGTTTTTT
TRBV28	.	TRBJ2-1	13	.	CASSPSAYNEQFF	TGTGCCAGCAGTCCTTCAGCCTACAATGAGCAGTTCTTC
TRBV6-4	.	TRBJ2-3	13	.	CASSLEREDTQYF	TGTGCCAGCAGCCTGGAACGAGAGGATACGCAGTATTTT
TRBV19	.	TRBJ2-3	17	.	CASSMVGGLLSTDTQYF	TGTGCCAGTAGTATGGTAGGCGGACTCCTTAGCACAGATACGCAGTATTTT
TRBV6-5	.	TRBJ1-2	12	TRBD1	CATWTGAGGYTF	TGTGCCACCTGGACAGGGGCAGGTGGCTACACCTTC
TRBV7-9	.	TRBJ2-1	17	.	CASSLGHRSFVANEQFF	TGTGCCAGCAGCTTAGGACACAGGAGCTTTGTAGCGAATGAGCAGTTCTTC
TRBV6-5	.	TRBJ1-5	15	.	CASTNRVNSNQPQHF	TGTGCCAGTACGAACAGGGTCAATAGCAATCAGCCCCAGCATTTT
TRBV9	.	TRBJ2-2	16	TRBD1	CASSETGDPNTGELFF	TGTGCCAGCAGCGAGACAGGGGACCCGAACACCGGGGAGCTGTTTTTT
TRBV6-5	few	TRBJ2-1	15	.	CASSSTGYPYNEQFF	TGTGCCAGCAGCTCAACAGGGTATCCGTACAATGAGCAGTTCTTC
TRBV7-9	.	TRBJ2-4	12	.	CASSMTGNIQYF	TGTGCCAGCAGCATGACTGGAAACATTCAGTACTTC
TRBV6-5	.	TRBJ1-6	14	TRBD1	CASSPDRQRSPLHF	TGTGCCAGCAGCCCGGACAGGCAAAGATCACCCCTCCACTTT
TRBV6-5	.	TRBJ2-5	15	TRBD1	CASSYSSTGSETQYF	TGTGCCAGCAGTTACTCCTCGACAGGGTCAGAGACCCAGTACTTC
TRBV15	once	TRBJ2-3	17	.	CATSVEPLGRLGDTQYF	TGTGCCACCAGCGTCGAACCCTTGGGGCGCCTAGGGGATACGCAGTATTTT
TRBV5-1	.	TRBJ2-3	15	.	CASSLEGSGGDTQYF	TGCGCCAGCAGCTTGGAAGGGTCTGGCGGAGATACGCAGTATTTT
TRBV19	.	TRBJ2-1	14	TRBD1	CATSGTGGTVEQFF	TGTGCCACATCCGGGACAGGGGGTACCGTTGAGCAGTTCTTC
TRBV15	.	TRBJ1-4	16	TRBD1	CATSRDTGTGNEKLFF	TGTGCCACCAGCAGAGATACCGGGACAGGGAATGAAAAACTGTTTTTT
TRBV29-1	.	TRBJ1-2	15	TRBD1	CSVSLGQAANYGYTF	TGCAGCGTATCTCTGGGACAGGCCGCTAACTATGGCTACACCTTC
TRBV29-1	.	TRBJ2-1	13	.	CSARPPLLGEQFF	TGCTCGGCGAGACCCCCTCTCCTGGGTGAGCAGTTCTTC
TRBV6-5	.	TRBJ2-7	16	.	CASSSSYRVKWYEQYF	TGTGCCAGCAGTTCCTCCTACAGGGTCAAATGGTACGAGCAGTACTTC
TRBV28	.	TRBJ1-5	15	.	CASTPSIQGPQPQHF	TGTGCCAGCACCCCGTCGATCCAGGGGCCTCAGCCCCAGCATTTT
TRBV5-5	.	TRBJ1-4	13	.	CATAGTLNEKLFF	TGTGCCACCGCCGGGACCCTTAATGAAAAACTGTTTTTT
TRBV28	.	TRBJ1-6	14	.	CASLQGGNRVTLHF	TGTGCCAGCCTCCAGGGCGGGAATCGGGTGACCCTCCACTTT
TRBV6-2/TRBV6-3	.	TRBJ2-1	14	.	CASSYSGIARSEFF	TGTGCCAGCAGTTACTCGGGGATAGCTCGCTCCGAGTTCTTC
TRBV28	.	TRBJ2-7	14	.	CASSPTSRPYEQYF	TGTGCCAGCAGCCCGACATCGCGGCCCTACGAGCAGTACTTC
TRBV19	.	TRBJ1-2	13	.	CASSLTPNYGYTF	TGTGCCAGTAGTTTAACACCTAACTATGGCTACACCTTC
TRBV7-2	.	TRBJ1-5	15	.	CASSLAEVFNQPQHF	TGTGCCAGCAGCTTAGCGGAGGTATTCAATCAGCCCCAGCATTTT
TRBV7-9	.	TRBJ2-2	15	TRBD1	CASSKPGQGVGELFF	TGTGCCAGCAGCAAACCCGGACAGGGCGTCGGGGAGCTGTTTTTT
TRBV19	.	TRBJ2-3	14	.	CATTPPGITDTQYF	TGTGCCACAACCCCGCCAGGGATCACAGATACGCAGTATTTT
TRBV4-2	.	TRBJ2-3	18	TRBD2	CASSRELLAGGPIDTQYF	TGTGCCAGCAGCCGAGAACTACTAGCGGGGGGGCCAATAGATACGCAGTATTTT
TRBV2	.	TRBJ1-4	14	.	CASSRGQPSEKLFF	TGTGCCAGCAGCCGAGGACAACCGTCTGAAAAACTGTTTTTT
TRBV23-1	.	TRBJ2-1	17	TRBD1	CASSQSAGRGIDCEQFF	TGCGCCAGCAGTCAATCGGCCGGCAGGGGGATCGATTGTGAGCAGTTCTTC
TRBV12-3/TRBV12-4	.	TRBJ1-6	13	.	CASSLGSPSPLHF	TGTGCCAGCAGTTTAGGGAGTCCTTCACCCCTCCACTTT
TRBV30	.	TRBJ1-2	11	.	CAWSVPRGYTF	TGTGCCTGGAGTGTACCCAGGGGCTACACCTTC
TRBV6-5	.	TRBJ1-5	13	TRBD1	CASQRGLNQPQHF	TGTGCCAGCCAGAGGGGGCTAAATCAGCCCCAGCATTTT
TRBV18	.	TRBJ2-1	11	.	CASSPAEGVVF	TGTGCCAGCTCACCGGCTGAGGGGGTGGTCTTC
TRBV6-4	.	TRBJ2-1	15	.	CASSVVATPANEQFF	TGTGCCAGCAGTGTAGTTGCGACGCCGGCCAATGAGCAGTTCTTC
TRBV18	.	TRBJ2-5	16	TRBD2	CASSPPWTSGEETQYF	TGTGCCAGCTCACCACCATGGACTAGCGGGGAAGAGACCCAGTACTTC
TRBV3-1/TRBV3-2	.	TRBJ1-6	16	.	CASSQVAPFGNSPLHF	TGTGCCAGCAGCCAAGTGGCTCCTTTTGGGAATTCACCCCTCCACTTT
TRBV28	.	TRBJ2-2	16	TRBD1	CASSPPGTGRTGELFF	TGTGCCAGCAGTCCGCCCGGGACAGGGAGAACCGGGGAGCTGTTTTTT
TRBV7-2	.	TRBJ2-2	15	.	CASSPLLSHTGELFF	TGTGCCAGCAGCCCACTACTCTCACACACCGGGGAGCTGTTTTTT
TRBV19	.	TRBJ2-5	17	.	CASSKLGQGHFQETQYF	TGTGCCAGTAGTAAACTAGGTCAGGGACACTTCCAAGAGACCCAGTACTTC
TRBV19	few	TRBJ1-5	15	.	CASKLYGSLNQPQHF	TGTGCCAGTAAATTATATGGGTCTTTGAATCAGCCCCAGCATTTT
TRBV9	once	TRBJ2-7	15	.	CASSVATPNDYEQYF	TGTGCCAGCAGCGTAGCCACTCCGAACGACTACGAGCAGTACTTC
TRBV27	once	TRBJ2-7	18	TRBD2	CASSPWTSGRAGTYEQYF	TGTGCCAGCAGCCCCTGGACTAGCGGGAGGGCGGGCACCTACGAGCAGTACTTC
TRBV11-2	.	TRBJ2-2	17	.	CASSLVIGSVNTGELFF	TGTGCCAGCAGCTTAGTCATCGGGTCAGTGAACACCGGGGAGCTGTTTTTT
TRBV15	once	TRBJ1-4	14	TRBD1	CATSPGTENEKLFF	TGTGCCACCAGTCCGGGGACAGAGAATGAAAAACTGTTTTTT
TRBV5-1	.	TRBJ2-3	16	TRBD2	CASSYVAGGLADTQYF	TGCGCCAGCAGCTACGTAGCGGGAGGGCTCGCAGATACGCAGTATTTT
TRBV19	.	TRBJ1-2	10	.	CASSLRGYTF	TGTGCCAGTAGTCTCAGGGGCTACACCTTC
TRBV12-5	.	TRBJ1-2	14	TRBD1	CASGNGTGVSGYTF	TGTGCTAGTGGGAACGGGACAGGGGTCTCTGGCTACACCTTC
TRBV29-1	.	TRBJ1-2	12	.	CSVGQEVYGYTF	TGCAGCGTTGGTCAGGAAGTCTATGGCTACACCTTC
TRBV5-5	.	TRBJ2-2	14	.	CASSLAQAGGELFF	TGTGCCAGCAGCTTGGCTCAGGCGGGCGGGGAGCTGTTTTTT
TRBV3-1/TRBV3-2	.	TRBJ1-2	14	.	CASSPPDTNYGYTF	TGTGCCAGCAGCCCACCGGACACTAACTATGGCTACACCTTC
TRBV7-2	.	TRBJ1-2	16	.	CASSIWDTATNYGYTF	TGTGCCAGCAGCATATGGGACACAGCAACAAACTATGGCTACACCTTC
TRBV30	few	TRBJ1-1	12	.	CAWRGQGIRAFF	TGTGCCTGGAGAGGCCAGGGGATTAGGGCTTTCTTT
TRBV4-1	.	TRBJ1-6	15	TRBD1	CASSYIQGGNSPLHF	TGCGCCAGCAGCTACATACAGGGGGGAAATTCACCCCTCCACTTT
TRBV13	.	TRBJ2-6	14	.	CASSGVSGANVLTF	TGTGCCAGCAGCGGGGTCTCTGGGGCCAACGTCCTGACTTTC
TRBV7-3	.	TRBJ2-1	16	TRBD2	CASSRNGGSSYNEQFF	TGTGCCAGCAGCCGAAACGGCGGGAGCTCCTACAATGAGCAGTTCTTC